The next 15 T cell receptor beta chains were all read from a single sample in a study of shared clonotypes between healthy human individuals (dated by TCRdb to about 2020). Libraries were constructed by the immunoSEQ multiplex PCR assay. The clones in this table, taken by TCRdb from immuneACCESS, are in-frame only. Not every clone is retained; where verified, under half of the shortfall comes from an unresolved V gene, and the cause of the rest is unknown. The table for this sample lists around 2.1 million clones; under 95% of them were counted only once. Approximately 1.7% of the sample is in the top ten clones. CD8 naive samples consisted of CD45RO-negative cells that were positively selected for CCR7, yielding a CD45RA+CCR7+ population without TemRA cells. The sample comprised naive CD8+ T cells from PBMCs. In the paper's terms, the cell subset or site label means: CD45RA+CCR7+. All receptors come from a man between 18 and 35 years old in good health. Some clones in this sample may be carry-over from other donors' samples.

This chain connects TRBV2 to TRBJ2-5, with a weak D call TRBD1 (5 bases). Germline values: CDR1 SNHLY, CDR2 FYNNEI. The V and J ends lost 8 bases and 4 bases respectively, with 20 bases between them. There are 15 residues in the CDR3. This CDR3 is CASRLAARVRETQYF. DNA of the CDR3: TGTGCCAGCCGGCTTGCGGCCAGGGTGCGAGAGACCCAGTACTTC.

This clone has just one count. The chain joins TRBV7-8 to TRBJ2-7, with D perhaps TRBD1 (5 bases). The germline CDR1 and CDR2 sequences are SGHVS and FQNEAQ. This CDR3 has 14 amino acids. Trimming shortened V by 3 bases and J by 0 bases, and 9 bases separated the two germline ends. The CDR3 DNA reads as TGTGCCAGCAGCTTGACAGCCACCTCCTACGAGCAGTACTTC. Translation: CASSLTATSYEQYF.

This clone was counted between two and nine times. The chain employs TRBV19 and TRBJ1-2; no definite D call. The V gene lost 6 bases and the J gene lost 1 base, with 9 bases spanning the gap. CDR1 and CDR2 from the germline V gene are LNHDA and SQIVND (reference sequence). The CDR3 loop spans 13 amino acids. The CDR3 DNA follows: TGTGCCAGTAGGCAGAGAAGTAACTATGGCTACACCTTC. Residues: CASRQRSNYGYTF.

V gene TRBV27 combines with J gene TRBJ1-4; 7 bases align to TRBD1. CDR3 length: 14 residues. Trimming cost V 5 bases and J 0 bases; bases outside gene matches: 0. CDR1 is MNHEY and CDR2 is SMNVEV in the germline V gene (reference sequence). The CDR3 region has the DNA TGTGCCAGCAGTACAGGGGCAACTAATGAAAAACTGTTTTTT. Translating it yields CASSTGATNEKLFF.

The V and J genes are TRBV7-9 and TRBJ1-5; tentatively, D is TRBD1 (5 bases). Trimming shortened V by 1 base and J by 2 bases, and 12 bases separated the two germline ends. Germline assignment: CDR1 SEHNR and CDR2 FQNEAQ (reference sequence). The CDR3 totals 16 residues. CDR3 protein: CASSLGGQGRNQPQHF. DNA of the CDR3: TGTGCCAGCAGCTTAGGAGGGCAGGGTCGCAATCAGCCCCAGCATTTT.

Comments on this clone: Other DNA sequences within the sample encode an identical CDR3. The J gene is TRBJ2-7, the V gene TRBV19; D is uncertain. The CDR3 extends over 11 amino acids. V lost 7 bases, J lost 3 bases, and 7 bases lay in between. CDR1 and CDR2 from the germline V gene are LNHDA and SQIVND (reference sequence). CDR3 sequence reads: CASTDNYEQYF. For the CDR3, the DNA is TGTGCCAGTACAGACAACTACGAGCAGTACTTC.

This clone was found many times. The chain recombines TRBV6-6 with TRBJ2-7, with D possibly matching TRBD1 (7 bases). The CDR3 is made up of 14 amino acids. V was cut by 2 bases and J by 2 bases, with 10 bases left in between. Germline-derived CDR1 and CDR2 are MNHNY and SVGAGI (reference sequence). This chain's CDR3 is CASSYPGGTYEQYF. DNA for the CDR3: TGTGCCAGCAGTTACCCAGGGGGGACCTACGAGCAGTACTTC.

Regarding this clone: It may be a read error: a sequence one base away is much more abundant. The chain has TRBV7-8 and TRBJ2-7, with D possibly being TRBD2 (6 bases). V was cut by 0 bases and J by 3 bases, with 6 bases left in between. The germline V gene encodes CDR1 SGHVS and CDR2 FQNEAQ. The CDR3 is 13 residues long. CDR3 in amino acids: CASSLAEGYEQYF. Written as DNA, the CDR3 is TGTGCCAGCAGCTTAGCGGAGGGCTACGAGCAGTACTTC.

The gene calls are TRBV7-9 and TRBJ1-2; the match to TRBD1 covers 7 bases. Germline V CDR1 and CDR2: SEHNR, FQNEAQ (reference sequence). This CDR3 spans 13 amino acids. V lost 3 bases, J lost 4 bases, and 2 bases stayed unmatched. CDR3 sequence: CASSFGTAYGYTF. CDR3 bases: TGTGCCAGCAGCTTTGGGACAGCCTATGGCTACACCTTC.

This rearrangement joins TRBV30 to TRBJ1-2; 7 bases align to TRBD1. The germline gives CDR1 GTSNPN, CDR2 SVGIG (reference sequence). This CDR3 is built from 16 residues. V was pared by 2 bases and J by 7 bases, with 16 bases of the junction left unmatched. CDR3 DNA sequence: TGTGCCTGGAGTCCCGACAGGGTTGGACGCTCTGGTGGCTACACCTTC. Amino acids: CAWSPDRVGRSGGYTF.

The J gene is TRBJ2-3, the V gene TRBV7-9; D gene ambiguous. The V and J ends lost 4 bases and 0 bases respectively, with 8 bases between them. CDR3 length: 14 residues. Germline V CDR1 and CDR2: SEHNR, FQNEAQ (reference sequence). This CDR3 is CASSSTYSTDTQYF. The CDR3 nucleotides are TGTGCCAGCAGCTCCACGTACAGCACAGATACGCAGTATTTT.

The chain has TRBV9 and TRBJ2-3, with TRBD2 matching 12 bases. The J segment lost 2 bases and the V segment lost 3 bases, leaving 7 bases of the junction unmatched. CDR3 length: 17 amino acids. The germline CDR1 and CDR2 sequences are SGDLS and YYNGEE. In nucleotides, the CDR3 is TGTGCCAGCAGCGGAGGAGGGACTAGCGGGTACACAGATACGCAGTATTTT. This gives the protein CASSGGGTSGYTDTQYF.

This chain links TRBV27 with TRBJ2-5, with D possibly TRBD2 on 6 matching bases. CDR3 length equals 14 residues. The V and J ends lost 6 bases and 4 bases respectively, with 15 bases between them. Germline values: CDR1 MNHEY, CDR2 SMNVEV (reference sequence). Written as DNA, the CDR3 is TGTGCCAGCAGGGGAAGGGGAGCGGGAGAGACCCAGTACTTC. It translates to CASRGRGAGETQYF.

CDR3 nucleotide sequence: TGTGCCAGCAGCCCGGGCCCCCGTTCGTACGAGCAGTACTTC. Translation gives CASSPGPRSYEQYF. The chain combines TRBV27 with TRBJ2-7; no firm D call. The CDR3 length is 14 residues. The germline V gene encodes CDR1 MNHEY and CDR2 SMNVEV (reference sequence). The V end was cut by 6 bases, the J end by 4 bases, with 16 bases between.

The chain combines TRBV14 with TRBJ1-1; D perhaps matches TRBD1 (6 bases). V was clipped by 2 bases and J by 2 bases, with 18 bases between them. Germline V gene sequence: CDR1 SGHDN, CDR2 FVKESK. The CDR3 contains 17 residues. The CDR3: CASSQYVAGAINTEAFF. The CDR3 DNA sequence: TGTGCCAGCAGCCAATACGTTGCAGGGGCGATAAACACTGAAGCTTTCTTT. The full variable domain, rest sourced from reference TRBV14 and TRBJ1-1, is EAGVTQFPSHSVIEKGQTVTLRCDPISGHDNLYWYRRVMGKEIKFLLHFVKESKQDESGMPNNRFLAERTGGTYSTLKVQPAELEDSGVYFCASSQYVAGAINTEAFFGQGTRLTVV.